One and the same sample provided the 28 T cell receptor beta chains below, sequenced in a study of T cells in Graves' hyperthyroidism and ophthalmopathy (dated by TCRdb to between 2019 and 2020). Receptor amplification or capture employed multiplex PCR. These reads were obtained on an Illumina HiSeq 2000. The TCR beta CDR3 regions were amplified from the RNA transcripts. The TCR CDR3 was subjected to a first round of RT-PCR using the HTBI primer set and the Qiagen OneStep RT-PCR kit. The public reads were reanalyzed by TCRdb: fastp trimming at Q25, MiXCR alignment, in-frame beta chains only. Each record represents a unique CDR3 protein, reported with the most common genes and DNA among its rows. The sample records 700,000 to 950,000 distinct CDR3 sequences, roughly a third of which are singletons. The top ten clones comprise 31% of the sample. The material sequenced was blood. The receptors derive from a woman in her 40s with Graves' hyperthyroidism.

A remark on this clonotype: A read error may produce the germline difference seen at one junction end. The rearrangement joins TRBV19 to TRBJ1-2, with D possibly TRBD1 on 5 matching bases. CDR3 length equals 13 residues. Germline V CDR1 and CDR2: LNHDA, SQIVND (reference sequence). Here the CDR3 reads CASSERGAYGYAF. Here the CDR3 DNA reads TGTGCCAGTAGCGAAAGGGGAGCCTATGGCTACGCCTTC.

This clonotype was found once. At one of its ends the junction is not consistent with the germline gene, which may arise from a read error. The chain combines TRBV7-2 with TRBJ1-1; tentative D call: TRBD1 (5 bases). The CDR3 totals 14 residues. Germline loops: CDR1 SGHTA, CDR2 FQGNSA. The CDR3 DNA reads as TGCGCCAGCAGCGGATCCGACCGGGACGGTGAAGCTTTCTTT. Translation: CASSGSDRDGEAFF.

Comment on this clonotype: This may stem from a read error, because a much larger clone lies one nucleotide away. This chain uses TRBV6-5 with TRBJ1-2; tentatively, D is TRBD1 (5 bases). Germline values: CDR1 MNHEY, CDR2 SVGAGI. The CDR3 has 14 residues. CDR3: CAISYSGQVYGYTF. CDR3 nucleotide sequence: TGTGCCATCAGTTACTCGGGGCAGGTCTATGGCTACACCTTC.

This clonotype appeared a few times. This sequence joins TRBV7-8 and TRBJ1-2; D is ambiguous. The CDR3 extends over 16 amino acids. The germline V and J ends were trimmed by 5 bases and 7 bases, with 23 bases remaining between them. CDR1 and CDR2 (germline): SGHVS, FQNEAQ. CDR3: CASSHWRNSGMGGYTF. CDR3 in DNA: TGTGCCAGCAGCCATTGGAGAAATAGCGGGATGGGTGGCTACACCTTC. The full variable domain, rest sourced from reference TRBV7-8 and TRBJ1-2, is GAGVSQSPRYKVAKRGQDVALRCDPISGHVSLFWYQQALGQGPEFLTYFQNEAQLDKSGLPSDRFFAERPEGSVSTLKIQRTQQEDSAVYLCASSHWRNSGMGGYTFGSGTRLTVV.

This chain joins TRBV27 and TRBJ2-7, with unresolved D. The germline gives CDR1 MNHEY, CDR2 SMNVEV (reference sequence). Deletions cut 6 bases from V and 4 bases from J, with 19 bases between. This CDR3 spans 15 amino acids. The CDR3 reads CASRAEGEGKYEQYF. In nucleotides, the CDR3 is TGTGCCAGCAGGGCAGAAGGAGAAGGGAAGTACGAGCAGTACTTC.

This clonotype was detected many times. This rearrangement joins TRBV7-9 to TRBJ2-5; D not certain. Germline CDR1 reads SEHNR; CDR2 reads FQNEAQ (reference sequence). The CDR3 extends over 13 amino acids. The ends were cut back, 4 bases at V and 3 bases at J, with 9 bases in the middle. CDR3 nucleotide sequence: TGTGCCAGCAGCTCCCGGGCGGAAGAGACCCAGTACTTC. Translating it yields CASSSRAEETQYF. The complete variable domain, with remaining parts taken from reference TRBV7-9 and TRBJ2-5, reads DTGVSQNPRHKITKRGQNVTFRCDPISEHNRLYWYRQTLGQGPEFLTYFQNEAQLEKSRLLSDRFSAERPKGSFSTLEIQRTEQGDSAMYLCASSSRAEETQYFGPGTRLLVL.

This chain links TRBV6-1 with TRBJ2-2; 7 nucleotides agree with TRBD2. Germline assignment: CDR1 MNHNS and CDR2 SASEGT. The CDR3 length is 16 residues. V was pared by 6 bases and J by 4 bases, with 11 bases of the junction left unmatched. Written as DNA, the CDR3 is TGTGCCAGCAGCCCGAGCTTAACGGGGGGCACCGGGGAGCTGTTTTTT. Residues: CASSPSLTGGTGELFF.

Many counts were recorded for this clonotype. V gene TRBV7-3 combines with J gene TRBJ2-5, with D possibly TRBD2 on 5 matching bases. The CDR3 is made up of 15 amino acids. V shed 6 bases and J shed 5 bases, with 19 bases lying between them. From germline, CDR1 is SGHTA and CDR2 FQGTGA. For the CDR3, the DNA is TGTGCCAGCAGTCTGAGCGGATCCTCATGGGAGACCCAGTACTTC. Amino acids: CASSLSGSSWETQYF.

This clonotype was detected many times. The J gene is TRBJ1-1, the V gene TRBV24-1; the D is unclear. The CDR3 runs 14 residues. V gave up 3 bases and J gave up 5 bases, with 12 bases separating them. The V gene's germline CDR1 is KGHDR and CDR2 SFDVKD. The CDR3 DNA reads TGTGCCACCAGTGATACCAAGGTGGGGACTGAAGCTTTCTTT. This codes for CATSDTKVGTEAFF.

The rearrangement links TRBV19 to TRBJ2-5; unclear D gene. CDR3 length: 13 residues. Germline CDR1 reads LNHDA; CDR2 reads SQIVND (reference sequence). V lost 4 bases to trimming and J lost 4 bases, with 10 bases between them. The CDR3 spells CASSNPPRETQYF. Written as DNA, the CDR3 is TGTGCCAGTAGTAATCCCCCGAGAGAGACCCAGTACTTC.

The chain combines TRBV6-2 or TRBV6-3 with TRBJ2-7, with 8 bases matching TRBD2. This CDR3 comprises 14 residues. Germline lookup yields CDR1 MNHEY and CDR2 SVGEGT. V shed 6 bases, J shed 3 bases, and the junction held 7 bases outside the gene matches. CDR3 nucleotide sequence: TGTGCCAGCAGCAAAATAGCGGGGAGCTACGAGCAGTACTTC. As protein: CASSKIAGSYEQYF.

This sequence joins TRBV5-4 and TRBJ2-7, with TRBD2 identical over 9 bases. The V gene's germline CDR1 is SGHNT and CDR2 YYREEE (reference sequence). Trimming removed 3 bases from V and 3 bases from J; junction bases left unmatched: 10. CDR3 length: 16 residues. CDR3 in DNA: TGTGCCAGCAGCTCGATCGGACTAGCGCCGAGCTACGAGCAGTACTTC. Translated: CASSSIGLAPSYEQYF.

This clonotype appeared a single time. A read error may account for a junction end that differs from germline. The CDR3 loop reads CASSPGGDRAMDYGQYF. As DNA, the CDR3 is TGTGCCAGCAGCCCAGGAGGGGACAGGGCAATGGATTACGGGCAGTACTTC. The chain combines TRBV2 with TRBJ2-7; TRBD1 agrees at 9 bases. Germline V gene sequence: CDR1 SNHLY, CDR2 FYNNEI. This CDR3 has 17 amino acids.

This rearrangement joins TRBV11-2 to TRBJ1-2; D perhaps matches TRBD1 (6 bases). The CDR3 is 17 amino acids. Per germline, CDR1 SGHAT and CDR2 FQNNGV. V was shortened by 5 bases and J by 6 bases, with 25 bases between the two germline ends. The chain's CDR3 is CASSTGSGGADPDGYTF. DNA of the CDR3: TGTGCCAGCAGCACTGGCAGCGGGGGGGCAGATCCTGATGGCTACACCTTC.

This clonotype was seen repeatedly, ten times or more. The chain has TRBV11-3 and TRBJ1-1; unclear D gene. The CDR3 sequence is 15 residues long. Germline-derived CDR1 and CDR2 are SGHNT and YENEEA. Trimming left V 5 bases short and J 11 bases short, with 24 bases between. CDR3 nucleotide sequence: TGTGCCAGCAGCCTTCGAACGGACCAAGGGAATGGGGCTTTCTTT. Translating gives CASSLRTDQGNGAFF. Drawing the rest from reference TRBV11-3 and TRBJ1-1, the complete variable domain is EAGVVQSPRYKIIEKKQPVAFWCNPISGHNTLYWYLQNLGQGPELLIRYENEEAVDDSQLPKDRFSAERLKGVDSTLKIQPAELGDSAVYLCASSLRTDQGNGAFFGQGTRLTVV.

The table lists this clonotype with many counts. V usage is TRBV24-1 and J usage is TRBJ1-1; D remains ambiguous. Trimming took 3 bases from V and 1 from J, leaving 11 bases between them. Germline V gene data show CDR1 as KGHDR and CDR2 as SFDVKD. This CDR3 spans 15 amino acids. The CDR3 here is CATSDRGGSNTEAFF. CDR3 coding DNA: TGTGCCACCAGTGATCGTGGCGGATCGAACACTGAAGCTTTCTTT.

This clonotype was counted a few times. V and J are TRBV20-1 and TRBJ2-7, with D hard to call. The germline CDR1 and CDR2 sequences are DFQATT and SNEGSKA (reference sequence). V was shortened by 0 bases and J by 2 bases, with 14 bases between the two germline ends. The CDR3 length is 15 residues. CDR3 loop: CSARDLPATPYEQYF. CDR3 sequence (DNA): TGCAGTGCTAGAGATCTACCAGCCACCCCCTACGAGCAGTACTTC.

As regards this clonotype: A read error may produce the germline difference seen at one junction end. The CDR3, as DNA: TGTGCCAGCAGTTTTCTCAGGGGGCAGACTTTCTTT. Its translation: CASSFLRGQTFF. The chain carries TRBV24-1 and TRBJ1-1, with 8 positions matching TRBD1. The CDR3 runs to 12 residues. Germline CDR1 and CDR2: KGHDR and SFDVKD.

The J gene is TRBJ2-2, the V gene TRBV12-3 or TRBV12-4, with TRBD1 matching over 7 bases. J was trimmed by 7 bases and V by 5 bases; bases with no gene match: 13. This CDR3 region has 16 residues. The CDR3 region is CASSPLTGLHHGELFF. CDR3 DNA: TGTGCCAGCAGTCCTCTGACAGGGCTCCATCACGGGGAGCTGTTTTTT.

In its sample, this clonotype was seen a few times. V and J are TRBV9 and TRBJ1-5, with D possibly being TRBD1 (6 bases). Trimming stripped 7 bases from V and 6 bases from J, with 23 bases between. In germline, CDR1 is SGDLS, CDR2 YYNGEE. This CDR3 region has 16 residues. This CDR3 reads CASFLSGDLRFQPQHF. The CDR3 DNA reads TGTGCCAGCTTTCTTTCAGGGGACCTACGATTTCAGCCCCAGCATTTT. Looking up the rest from reference TRBV9 and TRBJ1-5 gives the full variable domain: DSGVTQTPKHLITATGQRVTLRCSPRSGDLSVYWYQQSLDQGLQFLIQYYNGEERAKGNILERFSAQQFPDLHSELNLSSLELGDSALYFCASFLSGDLRFQPQHFGDGTRLSIL.

This clonotype was detected ten times or more. The genes are TRBV27 and TRBJ2-6; D remains ambiguous. This CDR3 contains 16 residues. CDR1 and CDR2 from the germline V gene are MNHEY and SMNVEV (reference sequence). V was pared by 4 bases and J by 0 bases, with 10 bases between. The DNA for the CDR3 is TGTGCCAGCAGTTGTGACTGGCGCTCTGGGGCCAACGTCCTGACTTTC. This sequence encodes CASSCDWRSGANVLTF.

This clonotype came up many times. CDR3 amino acids: CAISESTEAFF. For the CDR3, the DNA is TGTGCCATCAGTGAGTCGACTGAAGCTTTCTTT. The chain is built from TRBV10-3 and TRBJ1-1, with D uncertain. V lost 0 bases and J lost 5, with 1 base in between. Germline V gene lookup returns CDR1 ENHRY and CDR2 SYGVKD. CDR3 length: 11 amino acids.

This chain uses TRBV29-1 with TRBJ2-2; TRBD1 is a possible D gene (7 bases). This CDR3 has 14 amino acids. The ends were cut back, 2 bases at V and 2 bases at J, with 9 bases in the middle. Germline-derived CDR1 and CDR2 are SQVTM and ANQGSEA. In DNA form, the CDR3 reads TGCAGCGTTGAACAGGGGGGTAACACCGGGGAGCTGTTTTTT. Its translation: CSVEQGGNTGELFF.

Ten or more counts support this clonotype. The chain links TRBV10-3 to TRBJ1-2; 8 bases are a match to TRBD1. Losses at the gene ends were 3 bases for V and 4 bases for J; bases not matched to a gene: 13. The CDR3 contains 17 residues. The germline V gene encodes CDR1 ENHRY and CDR2 SYGVKD. The CDR3 region is CAISDPSDRGFSYGYTF. The CDR3 DNA reads as TGTGCCATCAGTGACCCGTCAGACAGGGGCTTCTCCTATGGCTACACCTTC.

This clonotype was detected many times. The J gene is TRBJ1-5, the V gene TRBV20-1, with D possibly TRBD1 on 5 matching bases. From germline, CDR1 is DFQATT and CDR2 SNEGSKA (reference sequence). The ends were cut back, 1 base at V and 3 bases at J, with 7 bases in the middle. CDR3 size: 13 residues. The CDR3 nucleotides read TGCAGTGCTAGAGGGGACGACAATCAGCCCCAGCATTTT. It is translated as CSARGDDNQPQHF.

This clonotype was counted only a few times. This sequence joins TRBV19 and TRBJ2-2; D is uncertain. Germline CDR1 is LNHDA and CDR2 is SQIVND (reference sequence). CDR3 length: 15 amino acids. Trimming removed 5 bases at V and 0 bases at J, with 10 bases between. The CDR3 is CASSPVSPNTGELFF. The CDR3 DNA is TGTGCCAGTAGTCCAGTTAGTCCGAACACCGGGGAGCTGTTTTTT.

This clonotype was seen ten or more times. The V gene is TRBV7-8, the J gene TRBJ2-5; D may correspond to TRBD1 or TRBD2 (5 bases each). CDR1 is SGHVS, CDR2 FQNEAQ, per germline. Trimming shortened V by 0 bases and J by 4 bases, and 12 bases separated the two germline ends. The CDR3 consists of 15 residues. This chain's CDR3 is CASSLALGDPETQYF. The CDR3 coding sequence is TGTGCCAGCAGCTTAGCGCTGGGGGACCCAGAGACCCAGTACTTC.

Turning to this clonotype: One base away lies a much larger clone, so this may be a sequencing read error. This chain links TRBV10-3 with TRBJ2-7, with D perhaps assigned TRBD1 or TRBD2 (5 bases each). Germline V gives CDR1 ENHRY, CDR2 SYGVKD. V gave up 10 bases and J gave up 4 bases, with 17 bases separating them. The CDR3 extends over 13 amino acids. Written as DNA, the CDR3 is TGTGCCAGCAAACAGTCTGGGGGTTACGAGCAGTACTTC. This sequence encodes CASKQSGGYEQYF.